This passage covers 5 T cell receptor beta chains from one sample sequenced in a study of OX40 agonist ivuxolimab in advanced cancers. Libraries were made using the immunoSEQ multiplex PCR assay. TCRdb retrieved this table from immuneACCESS and kept in-frame rearrangements only. Not all clones are present; in checked studies, unresolved V genes account for under half, and no reason is known for the remainder. The sample yields 50,000 to 70,000 clones; about 90% were counted once. About an eighth of the sample is held by the ten biggest clonotypes. Sequences were derived from CD4+ or CD8+ T cells sorted from blood, sampled in a trial of the OX40 agonist ivuxolimab. The receptor set was obtained from an adult with an advanced solid tumor such as melanoma, head and neck, liver or kidney cancer.

Only a few counts were recorded for this clone. The J gene is TRBJ2-7, the V gene TRBV6-5; TRBD2 is a possible D gene (5 bases). The CDR3 sequence is 13 residues long. The germline V gene has CDR1 MNHEY and CDR2 SVGAGI. The germline V and J ends were trimmed by 5 bases and 5 bases, with 13 bases remaining between them. CDR3 residues: CASSTVTRNEQYF. The CDR3 region has the DNA TGTGCCAGCAGTACAGTAACTAGGAACGAGCAGTACTTC.

This chain uses TRBV19 with TRBJ1-5; D possibly corresponds to TRBD1 (5 bases). CDR3 length: 17 amino acids. Germline values: CDR1 LNHDA, CDR2 SQIVND (reference sequence). The V end lost 3 bases, the J end lost 3 bases, and 18 bases lay between the germline ends. In DNA form, the CDR3 reads TGTGCCAGTAGTATGTTTGGCTTACGGACATACAATCAGCCCCAGCATTTT. Translation gives CASSMFGLRTYNQPQHF.

The CDR3: CASSLVFRMGAPGANVLTF. The CDR3 DNA reads TGTGCCAGCAGCTTAGTCTTTAGAATGGGGGCCCCTGGGGCCAACGTCCTGACTTTC. The J gene is TRBJ2-6, the V gene TRBV7-9, with a tentative D call TRBD1 (6 bases). V shed 1 base and J shed 2 bases, with 18 bases lying between them. This CDR3 spans 19 amino acids. Germline assignment: CDR1 SEHNR and CDR2 FQNEAQ (reference sequence).

The chain is built from TRBV13 and TRBJ1-1; D possibly corresponds to TRBD1 (6 bases). In germline, CDR1 is PRHDT, CDR2 FYEKMQ (reference sequence). Between the trimmed V and J ends, which lost 4 bases and 6 bases, there was a span of 9 bases. CDR3 length equals 12 residues. The CDR3 spells CASSYKGAEAFF. In DNA, the CDR3 is TGTGCCAGCAGCTACAAGGGGGCTGAAGCTTTCTTT.

V gene TRBV7-9 combines with J gene TRBJ2-2; no clear D gene. Trimming stripped 4 bases from V and 6 bases from J, with 15 bases between. CDR3 length: 15 amino acids. CDR1 SEHNR and CDR2 FQNEAQ come from the germline V gene (reference sequence). DNA for the CDR3: TGTGCCAGCAGCTCTCCCAGCCGGGCCCCCGGGGAGCTGTTTTTT. Its protein product is CASSSPSRAPGELFF.